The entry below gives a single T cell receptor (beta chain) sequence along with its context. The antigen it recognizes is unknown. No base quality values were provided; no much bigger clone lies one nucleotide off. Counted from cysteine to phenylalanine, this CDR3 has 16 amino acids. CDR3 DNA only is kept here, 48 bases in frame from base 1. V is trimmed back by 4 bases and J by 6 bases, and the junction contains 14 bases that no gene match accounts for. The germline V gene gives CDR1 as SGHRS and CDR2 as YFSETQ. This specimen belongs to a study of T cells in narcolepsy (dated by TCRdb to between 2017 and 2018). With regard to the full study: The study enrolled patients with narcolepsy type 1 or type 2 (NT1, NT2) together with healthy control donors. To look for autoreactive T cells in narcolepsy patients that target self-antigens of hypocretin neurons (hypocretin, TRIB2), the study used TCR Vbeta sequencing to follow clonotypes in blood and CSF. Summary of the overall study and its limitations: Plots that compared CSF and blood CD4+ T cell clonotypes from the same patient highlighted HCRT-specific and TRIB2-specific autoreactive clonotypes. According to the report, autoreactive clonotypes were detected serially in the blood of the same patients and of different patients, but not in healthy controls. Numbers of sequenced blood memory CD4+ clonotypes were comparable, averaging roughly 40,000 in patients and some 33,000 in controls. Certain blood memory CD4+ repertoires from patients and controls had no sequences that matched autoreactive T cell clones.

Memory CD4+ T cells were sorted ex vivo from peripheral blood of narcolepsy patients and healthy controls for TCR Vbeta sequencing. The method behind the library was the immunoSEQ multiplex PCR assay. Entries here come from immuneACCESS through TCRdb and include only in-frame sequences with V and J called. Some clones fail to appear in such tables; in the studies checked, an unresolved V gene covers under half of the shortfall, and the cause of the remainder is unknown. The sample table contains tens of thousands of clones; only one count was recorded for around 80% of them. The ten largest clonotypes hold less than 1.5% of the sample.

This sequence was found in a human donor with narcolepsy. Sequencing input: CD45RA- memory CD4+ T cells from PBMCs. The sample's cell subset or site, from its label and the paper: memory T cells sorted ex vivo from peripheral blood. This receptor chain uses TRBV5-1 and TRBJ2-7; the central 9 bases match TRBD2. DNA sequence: TGCGCCAGCAGCAGAATCCCTGGCCTAGCGGGGAGCGAGCAGTACTTC. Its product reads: CASSRIPGLAGSEQYF.